The rows below give T cell receptor beta chains drawn from one sample of a study of shared clonotypes between healthy human individuals. Data came from immunoSEQ multiplex PCR; TCRdb stores just in-frame clones and leaves some out. The sample shows about 520,000 clones, approximately 78% of them seen only once. Sequencing was performed on PBMCs. Source of these receptors: a woman aged 40 to 50 in good health. Some clones in this sample may be carry-over from other donors' samples. CDR3s include the opening cysteine and the closing phenylalanine or tryptophan. D genes are given only for firm matches. For some rows the clone size is stated as once, few or many, or as a class when expanded; others skip it.

. | . | TRBJ2-3 | TRBV4-2 | TGTGCCAGCAGCCAAGATACGGCGGGTGGCGGGAGCACAGATACGCAGTATTTT | CASSQDTAGGGSTDTQYF
TRBD1 | . | TRBJ2-5 | TRBV5-1 | TGCGCCAGCAGCTTCTCCCCGACAGGGGGTGATGAGACCCAGTACTTC | CASSFSPTGGDETQYF
TRBD2 | . | TRBJ2-5 | TRBV25-1 | TGTGCCGGGGGAGCGGGGGGCCAAGAGACCCAGTACTTC | CAGGAGGQETQYF
TRBD2 | few | TRBJ2-1 | TRBV30 | TGTGCCTGGAGCAGACTAGCGACCTCCTACAATGAGCAGTTCTTC | CAWSRLATSYNEQFF
. | . | TRBJ1-5 | TRBV7-8 | TGTGCCAGCAGCTTAACCCCAGGACGGAGGAGCAATCAGCCCCAGCATTTT | CASSLTPGRRSNQPQHF
TRBD2 | few | TRBJ2-1 | TRBV7-2 | TGTGCCAGCAGTCGACTAGCGGCGCAGGGTGAGCAGTTCTTC | CASSRLAAQGEQFF
TRBD1 | . | TRBJ2-5 | TRBV7-2 | TGTGCCAGCAGCAAGGGACAGGGGGCGCGAGAAGAGACCCAGTACTTC | CASSKGQGAREETQYF
TRBD1 | . | TRBJ1-2 | TRBV6-4 | TGTGCCAGCAGCCCCGACATTGGACAGGGAGGCACCTTC | CASSPDIGQGGTF
. | . | TRBJ2-3 | TRBV11-3 | TGTGCCAGCAGCCCCAAGGACACAGATACGCAGTATTTT | CASSPKDTDTQYF
. | few | TRBJ2-3 | TRBV4-2 | TGTGCCAGCAGCCAACCGGACGGAAGCACAGATACGCAGTATTTT | CASSQPDGSTDTQYF
. | . | TRBJ2-7 | TRBV15 | TGTGCCACCAGCAGAGATCAGGGTTCCTACGAGCAGTACTTC | CATSRDQGSYEQYF
. | . | TRBJ2-4 | TRBV19 | TGTGCCAGTAGTAAACAGGCTGGCAAAAACATTCAGTACTTC | CASSKQAGKNIQYF
. | . | TRBJ2-1 | TRBV11-2 | TGTGCCAGCAGCTTAAATGACCGGGCGGAGCAGTTCTTC | CASSLNDRAEQFF
. | few | TRBJ2-3 | TRBV5-1 | TGCGCCAGCAGCTTGGGGCTAGGCGCGGCAGATACGCAGTATTTT | CASSLGLGAADTQYF
. | . | TRBJ2-7 | TRBV4-1 | TGCGCCAGCAGCCCTCTAGCCTTTGTGGGAGAGCAGGCCTACGAGCAGTACTTC | CASSPLAFVGEQAYEQYF
. | . | TRBJ1-2 | TRBV14 | TGTGCCAGCAGCCAGAGACAGCAGCGGGGCGGCTACACCTTC | CASSQRQQRGGYTF